The source of this T cell receptor (beta chain) is a study of T cell changes during pregnancy in multiple sclerosis. Measured with immunoSEQ multiplex PCR; TCRdb has only the in-frame clones, and not every one. The sample records about 110,000 clones, just over 90% being singletons. Trimming took 2 bases from V and 3 from J; bases not matched to a gene: 6. Germline-derived CDR1 and CDR2 are LGHNA and YNFKEQ. The CDR3 sequence is 16 residues long. The rearrangement links TRBV4-2 to TRBJ1-2, with TRBD1 matching over 10 bases. This receptor was taken from a female donor with multiple sclerosis, enrolled in a pregnancy study. Source: peripheral blood, taken after pregnancy. This CDR3 reads CASSQNFGTGDYGYTF. The CDR3 coding sequence is TGTGCCAGCAGCCAAAATTTCGGGACAGGGGACTATGGCTACACCTTC.